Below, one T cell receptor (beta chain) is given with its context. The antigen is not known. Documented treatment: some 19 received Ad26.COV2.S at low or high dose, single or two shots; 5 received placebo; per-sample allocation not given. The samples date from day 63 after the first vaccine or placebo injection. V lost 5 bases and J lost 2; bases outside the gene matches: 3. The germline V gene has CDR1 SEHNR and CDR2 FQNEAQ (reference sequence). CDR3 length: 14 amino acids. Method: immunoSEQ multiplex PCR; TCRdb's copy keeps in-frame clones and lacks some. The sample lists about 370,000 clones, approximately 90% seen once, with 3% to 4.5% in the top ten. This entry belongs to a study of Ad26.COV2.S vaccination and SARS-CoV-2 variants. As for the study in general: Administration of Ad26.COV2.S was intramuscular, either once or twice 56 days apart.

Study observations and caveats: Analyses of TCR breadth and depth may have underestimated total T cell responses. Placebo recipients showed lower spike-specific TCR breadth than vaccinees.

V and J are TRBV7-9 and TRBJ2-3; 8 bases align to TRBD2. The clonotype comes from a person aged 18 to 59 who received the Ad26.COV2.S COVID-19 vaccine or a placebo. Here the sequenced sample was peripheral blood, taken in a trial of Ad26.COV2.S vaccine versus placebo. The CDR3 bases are TGTGCCAGCAGCCGGACTAGCCCCACAGATACGCAGTATTTT. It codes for CASSRTSPTDTQYF.